Listed below are T cell receptor beta chains from one sample, sequenced in a study of shared clonotypes between healthy human individuals. Only in-frame clones appear in the TCRdb table, and some are missing; sequencing was by immunoSEQ multiplex PCR. This table has around 600,000 clones, more than 95% appearing once. Sequenced: naive CD8+ T cells sorted from blood. The origin of the receptors is a man under 40 in good health. CDR3s include the opening cysteine and the closing phenylalanine or tryptophan. D genes are given only for firm matches. Clone size is stated in some rows and not others, as once, few, many or a class when expanded.

v_gene,d_gene,j_gene,abundance,CDR3nt,CDR3aa
TRBV7-9,NA,TRBJ1-2,NA,TGTGCCAGCAGCCCCCCGGACAGACAAACCTATGGCTACACCTTC,CASSPPDRQTYGYTF
TRBV30,TRBD2,TRBJ2-1,NA,TGTGCCTGGGAGCGGGAAGCCTACAATGAGCAGTTCTTC,CAWEREAYNEQFF
TRBV5-6,TRBD1,TRBJ2-7,NA,TGTGCCAGCAGCTTGGATGGACAGGGGTATTACGAGCAGTACTTC,CASSLDGQGYYEQYF
TRBV7-9,TRBD1,TRBJ1-4,NA,TGTGCCAGCAGCTGGGACAGGGAAGATGAAAAACTGTTTTTT,CASSWDREDEKLFF
TRBV4-3,NA,TRBJ1-2,NA,TGCGCCAGCAGCCAGTCGCCGGGACCTCTTATTCCTCGCTATGGCTACACCTTC,CASSQSPGPLIPRYGYTF
TRBV5-1,TRBD1,TRBJ2-5,NA,TGCGCCAGCAGCTGGGACAGTCAAGAGACCCAGTACTTC,CASSWDSQETQYF
TRBV30,NA,TRBJ2-1,NA,TGTGCCTGGAGTAAGACGTTCTCCAACAATGAGCAGTTCTTC,CAWSKTFSNNEQFF
TRBV11-3,NA,TRBJ2-1,once,TGTGCCAGCAGAGACGGGGCCTACAATGAGCAGTTCTTC,CASRDGAYNEQFF
TRBV7-9,NA,TRBJ1-1,once,TGTGCCAGCAGCTTAGTATCGTACACTGAAGCTTTCTTT,CASSLVSYTEAFF
TRBV29-1,NA,TRBJ1-2,NA,TGCAGCGCAGATGGGCCTTTCCGGGGCTACACCTTC,CSADGPFRGYTF
TRBV4-1,TRBD2,TRBJ2-1,NA,TGCGCCAGCAGCCATGTGGGACTAGCGGAGAATGAGCAGTTCTTC,CASSHVGLAENEQFF
TRBV5-1,NA,TRBJ2-7,NA,TGCGCCAGCAGCTTGGGGGGCCTGTACGAGCAGTACTTC,CASSLGGLYEQYF
TRBV5-1,TRBD1,TRBJ2-7,NA,TGCGCCAGCAGCTTTTCTCCCCTGGACAGGAACTCCTACGAGCAGTACTTC,CASSFSPLDRNSYEQYF
TRBV9,NA,TRBJ1-4,NA,TGTGCCAGCAGCGTCCGAGGGGCAGTTAATGAAAAACTGTTTTTT,CASSVRGAVNEKLFF
TRBV5-5,NA,TRBJ2-3,NA,TGTGCCAGCAGCTTGACGGGCGGGTTGGATACGCAGTATTTT,CASSLTGGLDTQYF
TRBV7-9,TRBD2,TRBJ2-7,NA,TGTGCCAGCGGGAGGGACGAGCAGTACTTC,CASGRDEQYF
TRBV9,NA,TRBJ2-3,NA,TGTGCCAGCAGCGTAGGCGGGGACACAGATACGCAGTATTTT,CASSVGGDTDTQYF
TRBV19,TRBD2,TRBJ2-1,NA,TGTGCCAGTAGCGGACTAGCGGGAGGGTTCGATGAGCAGTTCTTC,CASSGLAGGFDEQFF
TRBV15,NA,TRBJ1-5,NA,TGTGCCACCACCACAATTGGGGGTCAGCCCCAGCATTTT,CATTTIGGQPQHF
TRBV4-1,NA,TRBJ1-3,NA,TGCGCCAGCAGCCTCTTCGAACAGGGTTTAAACACCATATATTTT,CASSLFEQGLNTIYF
TRBV2,NA,TRBJ1-2,NA,TGTGCCAGTTTGGACGGAAGAAACTATGGCTACACCTTC,CASLDGRNYGYTF
TRBV10-3,TRBD2,TRBJ2-7,NA,TGTGCCATCAGTGAGAGACTAGCGGGCCCTGCCTACGAGCAGTACTTC,CAISERLAGPAYEQYF
TRBV28,TRBD2,TRBJ2-7,NA,TGTGCCAGCAGTCGCCCAACTAGCGGGAAGTACGAGCAGTACTTC,CASSRPTSGKYEQYF
TRBV27,NA,TRBJ2-3,NA,TGTGCCAGCAGTCTCTCCACAGATACGCAGTATTTT,CASSLSTDTQYF
TRBV29-1,NA,TRBJ2-1,NA,TGCAGCGTTGATCGGAATGGCGGTGGTGAGCAGTTCTTC,CSVDRNGGGEQFF
TRBV29-1,TRBD2,TRBJ2-1,NA,TGCAGCGCGGTGCTAGCGGAGAGCTCCTACAATGAGCAGTTCTTC,CSAVLAESSYNEQFF
TRBV28,NA,TRBJ2-7,NA,TGTGCCAGCAGCCTAGGGTTACAGAACTCCTACGAGCAGTACTTC,CASSLGLQNSYEQYF
TRBV28,NA,TRBJ1-5,NA,TGTGCCAGCAGGCTACAGTCTAGCAATCAGCCCCAGCATTTT,CASRLQSSNQPQHF
TRBV4-1,TRBD2,TRBJ2-1,NA,TGCGCCAGCAGCCAAGACAGCGGGAGGGGCGATGAGCAGTTCTTC,CASSQDSGRGDEQFF
TRBV14,NA,TRBJ2-7,NA,TGTGCCAGCAGCCGTCGGGACGGAGCCTACGAGCAGTACTTC,CASSRRDGAYEQYF
TRBV6-6,TRBD2,TRBJ2-5,NA,TGTGCCAGCAGTTCGGGGACTAGCGGGAGATTGGAGACCCAGTACTTC,CASSSGTSGRLETQYF
TRBV27,TRBD1,TRBJ1-5,NA,TGTGCCAGCGGGGACAGGGGGGTTCAGCCCCAGCATTTT,CASGDRGVQPQHF
TRBV27,TRBD1,TRBJ2-7,NA,TGTGCCAGCAGTTTAGGGACAGGGGTGGACGAGCAGTACTTC,CASSLGTGVDEQYF
TRBV4-3,NA,TRBJ1-1,once,TGCGCCAGCAGCCACTCCCGGGGTACTGAAGCTTTCTTT,CASSHSRGTEAFF
TRBV7-9,NA,TRBJ2-4,NA,TGTGCCAGCAGCCCCCACGCTAGAGCAGACCAAGCCAAAAACATTCAGTACTTC,CASSPHARADQAKNIQYF
TRBV7-9,NA,TRBJ2-2,NA,TGTGCCAGCAGCCGGAGTACCGGGGAGCTGTTTTTT,CASSRSTGELFF
TRBV7-9,TRBD2,TRBJ2-7,NA,TGTGCCAGCAGCCCTCCGGGGGGGGCTAATAGCTACGAGCAGTACTTC,CASSPPGGANSYEQYF
TRBV19,NA,TRBJ2-1,NA,TGTGCCAGTAGTATTGGTCAGGGATACAGCAATGAGCAGTTCTTC,CASSIGQGYSNEQFF
TRBV4-3,TRBD1,TRBJ1-4,NA,TGCGCCAGCAGCCAAGTCCCGGGACAGGGCGCTAATGAAAAACTGTTTTTT,CASSQVPGQGANEKLFF
TRBV28,NA,TRBJ2-3,NA,TGTGCCAGCAGTATAGCTAGCCACCCAGATACGCAGTATTTT,CASSIASHPDTQYF
TRBV4-3,TRBD2,TRBJ2-4,once,TGCGCCAGCAGCCAAGCGTATGGGGGGGACATTCAGTACTTC,CASSQAYGGDIQYF
TRBV5-6,NA,TRBJ2-3,NA,TGTGCCAGCAGCACACCATGGACTCCAGAGTATTTT,CASSTPWTPEYF